This T cell receptor beta chain was sequenced in a study of OX40 agonist ivuxolimab in advanced cancers. Looking at the study overall: Every 2 weeks, ivuxolimab was infused into the patients intravenously at between 0.01 and 10 mg/kg.

Findings and limits, study-wide: The study observed clonal expansion of CD4+ and CD8+ blood T cells by week 6 at 0.1 to 3.0 mg/kg.

Assay: immunoSEQ multiplex PCR; the TCRdb copy retains only in-frame clones and omits some. The table records tens of thousands of clones, roughly nine tenths of them present only once. Concerning this clone itself: Its antigen is currently unknown.

The sample in question was CD4+ or CD8+ T cells sorted from blood, obtained in a trial of the OX40 agonist ivuxolimab. The sequence was collected from an adult with an advanced solid tumor such as melanoma, head and neck, liver or kidney cancer.

The CDR3 loop is CASGLPGTLGTEAFF. CDR3 DNA sequence: TGTGCTAGTGGTTTACCGGGGACGTTGGGGACTGAAGCTTTCTTT. The rearrangement links TRBV12-5 to TRBJ1-1, with D possibly TRBD1 on 5 matching bases. The CDR3 loop spans 15 amino acids. The ends were cut back, 3 bases at V and 5 bases at J, with 16 bases in the middle. Germline V lookup: CDR1 LGHNT, CDR2 FRNRAP.